Reported below is one T cell receptor beta chain. The use of a sample-barcoded 5' primer and a J-beta primer mix characterized a second PCR of roughly 6 to 11 cycles. From the 5' RACE reads, TCRdb called clonotypes with MiXCR, one entry per CDR3 protein. The top ten clones hold under 30% of a sample with some 1,800,000 distinct CDR3 sequences, about two fifths of them seen once. CDR3 length equals 13 residues. Germline CDR1 and CDR2: SNHLY and FYNNEI. V was pared by 6 bases and J by 0 bases, with 6 bases between. The sample is drawn from a study of blood T cells in healthy people across ages. Sequenced sample: blood. This clonotype originated in a human donor in good health. This chain links TRBV2 with TRBJ1-5; no clear D gene. DNA for the CDR3: TGTGCCAGCAGGGCGGCTAGCAATCAGCCCCAGCATTTT. Translated: CASRAASNQPQHF.